This T cell receptor beta chain originates from a study of blood T cell repertoires in COVID-19. Overall study context: The study drew acute and convalescent COVID-19 samples from the United States, Italy and Spain. From T cells, B-cell-depleted T cells, or PBMCs came the material, which was cDNA or gDNA.

Produced via immunoSEQ multiplex PCR; TCRdb's table is partial and in-frame only. Of 130,000 or so clones in the sample, roughly 89% were seen once. Germline CDR1 reads DFQATT; CDR2 reads SNEGSKA (reference sequence). J gave up 4 bases and V 3 bases, and 4 bases lay outside the gene matches. The CDR3 covers 14 residues. Sequenced sample: peripheral blood. The J gene is TRBJ2-1, the V gene TRBV20-1; 9 bases fit TRBD1. The TCR comes from a man in his fifties with active or convalescent COVID-19. The CDR3 loop is CSASYGQGYNEQFF. In DNA, the CDR3 is TGCAGTGCTAGTTATGGACAGGGGTACAATGAGCAGTTCTTC.